The source of this T cell receptor (beta chain) is a study of cytomegalovirus exposure and HLA in healthy donors. Study-wide context: As released early, the data held some 80 million unique TCRs from HLA-typed donors.

General study points: Some V segments, TRBV6-2 and TRBV6-3 among them, were indistinguishable and were therefore excluded. Across HLA loci, a later analysis found differing TCR association rates, with DRB1 most and HLA-C fewest. A later analysis reportedly identified an Asian-associated ancestry cluster as carrying fewer N-insertions than the approximately 730-donor mean.

The PCR made use of 60 Vbeta and 13 Jbeta primers. Clones were sequenced by immunoSEQ multiplex PCR, and TCRdb holds only the in-frame ones, with some missing. The data show about 110,000 clones, over 70% seen once. The V and J ends lost 7 bases and 0 bases respectively, with 10 bases between them. The CDR3 has 15 amino acids. Germline V gene lookup returns CDR1 MNHNS and CDR2 SASEGT. Worth noting for this clone: Its antigen is undetermined.

The source of this sequence is a man aged 25 to 40 in good health and CMV-seronegative. V and J are TRBV6-1 and TRBJ2-6; possibly TRBD1 for D (6 bases). Sequencing was carried out using PBMCs. The CDR3 sequence is CASTGHLSGANVLTF. DNA of the CDR3: TGTGCCAGCACGGGACATCTCTCTGGGGCCAACGTCCTGACTTTC.